A single sample is the source of the 7 T cell receptor beta chains below, sequenced in a study of molecular identifiers for immune sequencing clone quantification. Using its own MiXCR run on the PCR reads, TCRdb lists one record per CDR3 protein. Here the sample spans under 600,000 distinct CDR3 sequences, about 22% being singletons. What was sequenced was naive CD8+ T cells from blood, with Jurkat cell RNA spiked in. Subset here: FACS-sorted CD8+CD4-CCR7+CD45RA+ naive T cells. Every receptor here comes from a human donor in good health. Some libraries in this study had Jurkat cell RNA spiked in.

This clonotype was recorded at least ten times. The chain recombines TRBV30 with TRBJ1-1; perhaps TRBD1 as D (6 bases). This CDR3 is built from 18 residues. Germline lookup yields CDR1 GTSNPN and CDR2 SVGIG (reference sequence). The V gene lost 0 bases and the J gene lost 1 base, with 21 bases spanning the gap. CDR3 sequence (DNA): TGTGCCTGGAGTGTATACAACAGGGCTGGACTAGCGAACACTGAAGCTTTCTTT. Translated, it gives CAWSVYNRAGLANTEAFF.

The rearrangement joins TRBV20-1 to TRBJ2-3, with TRBD1 as a possible D gene (5 bases). V gave up 0 bases and J gave up 10 bases, with 17 bases separating them. Looked up from germline, CDR1 is DFQATT and CDR2 is SNEGSKA (reference sequence). The CDR3 has 14 amino acids. The CDR3 protein is CSARESSPRVAQYF. CDR3 DNA sequence: TGCAGTGCTAGAGAGTCCTCCCCCAGGGTTGCGCAGTATTTT.

Note on this clonotype: Compared with germline, one end of the junction differs, possibly owing to a read error. The chain is built from TRBV7-8 and TRBJ1-1, with D uncertain. The CDR3 sequence is 13 residues long. In germline, CDR1 is SGHVS, CDR2 FQNEAQ. The CDR3 reads CASSLGTNTKAFF. The DNA of the CDR3 is TGTGCCAGCAGCTTAGGAACGAACACTAAAGCTTTCTTT.

Note on this clonotype: This sequence may be a read error, since a much larger clone differs from it by one base. The chain uses TRBV7-2 and TRBJ2-3; possible D gene TRBD1, 5 bases. Germline lookup yields CDR1 SGHTA and CDR2 FQGNSA. V was pared by 1 base and J by 14 bases, with 16 bases between. CDR3 length: 13 residues. The CDR3 spells CASSLVQGPLLYF. In DNA, the CDR3 is TGTGCCAGCAGCTTAGTCCAGGGCCCACTGCTGTATTTT.

This rearrangement joins TRBV7-9 to TRBJ2-1, with TRBD2 as a possible D gene (6 bases). CDR1 is SEHNR and CDR2 is FQNEAQ in the germline V gene (reference sequence). The CDR3 sequence is 13 residues long. Between the trimmed V and J ends, which lost 4 bases and 6 bases, there was a span of 10 bases. The CDR3 spells CASSSRDVNEQFF. CDR3 in DNA: TGTGCCAGCAGCTCGCGGGATGTCAATGAGCAGTTCTTC.

Of note for this clonotype: This could be a read error, since a much larger clone is one nucleotide away. The chain has TRBV24-1 and TRBJ1-5, with 9 positions matching TRBD1. This CDR3 region has 19 residues. The V gene's germline CDR1 is KGHDR and CDR2 SFDVKD. The chain's CDR3 is CATSDTNYPTGGGNRPQHF. Here the CDR3 DNA reads TGTGCCACCAGTGATACCAACTACCCGACAGGGGGAGGCAATCGGCCCCAGCATTTT.

As regards this clonotype: This clone may be a read error of a much larger clone one base away. The chain combines TRBV13 with TRBJ2-5; D unclear. The germline CDR1 and CDR2 sequences are PRHDT and FYEKMQ (reference sequence). This CDR3 is 14 amino acids long. Trimming took off 2 bases at V and 2 bases at J, with 9 bases between the two ends. In DNA, the CDR3 is TGTGCCAGCAGCTTAACGGACGGACAAGAGACCCAGTACTTC. Its protein is CASSLTDGQETQYF. The full variable domain, completed using reference TRBV13 and TRBJ2-5, is AAGVIQSPRHLIKEKRETATLKCYPIPRHDTVYWYQQGPGQDPQFLISFYEKMQSDKGSIPDRFSAQQFSDYHSELNMSSLELGDSALYFCASSLTDGQETQYFGPGTRLLVL.